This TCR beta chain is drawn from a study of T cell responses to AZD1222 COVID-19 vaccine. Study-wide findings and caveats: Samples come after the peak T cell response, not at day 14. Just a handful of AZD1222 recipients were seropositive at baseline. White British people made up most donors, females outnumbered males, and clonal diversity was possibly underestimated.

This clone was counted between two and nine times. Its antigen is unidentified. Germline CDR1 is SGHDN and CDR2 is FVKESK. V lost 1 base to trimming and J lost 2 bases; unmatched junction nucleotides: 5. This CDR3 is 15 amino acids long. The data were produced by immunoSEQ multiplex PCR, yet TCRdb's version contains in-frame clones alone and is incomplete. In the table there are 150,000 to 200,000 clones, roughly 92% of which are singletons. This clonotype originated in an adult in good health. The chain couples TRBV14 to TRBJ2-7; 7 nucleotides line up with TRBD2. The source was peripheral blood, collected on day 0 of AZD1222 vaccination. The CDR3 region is CASSQASGGAYEQYF. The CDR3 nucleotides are TGTGCCAGCAGCCAAGCTAGCGGAGGGGCCTACGAGCAGTACTTC. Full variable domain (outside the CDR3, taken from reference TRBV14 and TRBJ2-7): EAGVTQFPSHSVIEKGQTVTLRCDPISGHDNLYWYRRVMGKEIKFLLHFVKESKQDESGMPNNRFLAERTGGTYSTLKVQPAELEDSGVYFCASSQASGGAYEQYFGPGTRLTVT.